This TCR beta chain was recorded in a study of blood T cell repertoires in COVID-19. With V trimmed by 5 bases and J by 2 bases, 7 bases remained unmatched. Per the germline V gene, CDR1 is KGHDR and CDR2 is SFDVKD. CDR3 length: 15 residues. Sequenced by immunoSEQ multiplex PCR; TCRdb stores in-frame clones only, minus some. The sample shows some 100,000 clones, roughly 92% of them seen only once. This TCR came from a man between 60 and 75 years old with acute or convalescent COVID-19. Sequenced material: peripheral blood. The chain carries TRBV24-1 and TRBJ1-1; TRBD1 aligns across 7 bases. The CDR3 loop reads CATSGPGGRNTEAFF. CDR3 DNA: TGTGCCACCAGTGGACCAGGGGGTCGAAACACTGAAGCTTTCTTT.